Below are 12 T cell receptor beta chains sequenced from a single sample in a study of response to subunit inactivated influenza vaccine. Via MiXCR, TCRdb re-called the RT-PCR reads, giving one row per CDR3 protein. The sample lists about 520,000 distinct CDR3 sequences, roughly 23% occurring once. The sequences come from CD4+ T cells sorted from PBMCs, collected less than 6 days after vaccination. The origin of the receptors is a man aged 50 to 60 who received an inactivated influenza vaccine.

The sample holds a few counts of this clonotype. The CDR3 spells CSVDTYRGRNTEAFF. The CDR3 DNA reads as TGCAGCGTTGATACTTACAGGGGAAGGAACACTGAAGCTTTCTTT. The gene calls are TRBV29-1 and TRBJ1-1, with 7 bases matching TRBD1. Germline V gene lookup returns CDR1 SQVTM and CDR2 ANQGSEA. CDR3 length: 15 residues. The J segment lost 1 base and the V segment lost 3 bases, leaving 8 bases of the junction unmatched.

CDR3 loop: CASSLQAGGGWGQETQYF. The CDR3 bases are TGTGCCAGCAGCTTACAAGCGGGAGGGGGATGGGGCCAAGAGACCCAGTACTTC. The rearrangement joins TRBV11-2 to TRBJ2-5, with TRBD2 matching over 10 bases. The J segment lost 1 base and the V segment lost 2 bases, leaving 10 bases of the junction unmatched. The CDR3 is made up of 18 amino acids. The germline CDR1 and CDR2 sequences are SGHAT and FQNNGV.

The chain uses TRBV28 and TRBJ2-3; 13 nucleotides line up with TRBD2. The V and J ends lost 4 bases and 2 bases, in that order; junction bases with no gene match: 9. Germline-derived CDR1 and CDR2 are MDHEN and SYDVKM. The CDR3 consists of 18 residues. The DNA of the CDR3 is TGTGCCAGCAGTTCAGTTTCCGGACTAGCGGGGGTCACAGATACGCAGTATTTT. Its protein product is CASSSVSGLAGVTDTQYF.

This chain uses TRBV5-1 with TRBJ1-3; D ambiguous. Per germline, CDR1 SGHRS and CDR2 YFSETQ. The CDR3 consists of 15 residues. V was shortened by 0 bases and J by 0 bases, with 7 bases between the two germline ends. CDR3 DNA sequence: TGCGCCAGCAGCTTGGAGGCAGCCTCTGGAAACACCATATATTTT. It specifies CASSLEAASGNTIYF.

The gene calls are TRBV15 and TRBJ2-2; 10 bases fit TRBD2. J gave up 3 bases and V 7 bases, and 2 bases lay outside the gene matches. This CDR3 is 14 amino acids long. Germline loops: CDR1 LNHNV, CDR2 YYDKDF (reference sequence). As DNA, the CDR3 is TGTGCCACCAACCTAGCGGGAGACACCGGGGAGCTGTTTTTT. The encoded protein is CATNLAGDTGELFF. The variable domain in full, completed from reference TRBV15 and TRBJ2-2, reads DAMVIQNPRYQVTQFGKPVTLSCSQTLNHNVMYWYQQKSSQAPKLLFHYYDKDFNNEADTPDNFQSRRPNTSFCFLDIRSPGLGDTAMYLCATNLAGDTGELFFGEGSRLTVL.

At least ten counts were recorded for this clonotype. The chain has TRBV5-1 and TRBJ2-1; D possibly corresponds to TRBD1 (6 bases). The CDR3 runs to 15 residues. Per germline, CDR1 SGHRS and CDR2 YFSETQ. The germline V and J ends were trimmed by 3 bases and 6 bases, with 16 bases remaining between them. CDR3 sequence reads: CASSSRGGGGNEQFF. CDR3 DNA: TGCGCCAGCAGCTCCAGGGGTGGTGGGGGCAATGAGCAGTTCTTC.

This clonotype was counted only a few times. CDR3 nucleotide sequence: TGTGCCACCAGCAGAGATCGGGCTCCCCGGCGGAACACAGATACGCAGTATTTT. It is translated as CATSRDRAPRRNTDTQYF. The V and J genes are TRBV15 and TRBJ2-3; D not certain. CDR3 size: 18 residues. V lost 0 bases and J lost 2, with 18 bases in between. The germline V gene has CDR1 LNHNV and CDR2 YYDKDF (reference sequence).

Only a few counts were recorded for this clonotype. The genes are TRBV20-1 and TRBJ2-7; 7 nucleotides line up with TRBD1. The germline V gene has CDR1 DFQATT and CDR2 SNEGSKA (reference sequence). The V gene end was trimmed by 3 bases and the J gene end by 3 bases; junction bases not matched to a gene: 5. This CDR3 is 13 amino acids long. CDR3 sequence reads: CSASLTGLYEQYF. The DNA for the CDR3 is TGCAGTGCTAGTTTGACAGGGCTCTACGAGCAGTACTTC.

This clonotype came up a few times. The chain couples TRBV5-1 to TRBJ2-5, with 13 bases that match TRBD2. Germline CDR1 is SGHRS and CDR2 is YFSETQ. V shed 4 bases, J shed 3 bases, and the junction held 0 bases outside the gene matches. The CDR3 has 14 amino acids. CDR3 sequence reads: CASSGTSGKETQYF. DNA for the CDR3: TGCGCCAGCAGCGGGACTAGCGGGAAAGAGACCCAGTACTTC. The full variable domain, its missing parts supplied by reference TRBV5-1 and TRBJ2-5, is KAGVTQTPRYLIKTRGQQVTLSCSPISGHRSVSWYQQTPGQGLQFLFEYFSETQRNKGNFPGRFSGRQFSNSRSEMNVSTLELGDSALYLCASSGTSGKETQYFGPGTRLLVL.

V is TRBV3-1 and J is TRBJ1-6; D gene uncertain. Germline V gives CDR1 LGHDT, CDR2 YNNKEL (reference sequence). The CDR3 is 16 amino acids. Trimming took 1 base from V and 11 from J, leaving 18 bases between them. CDR3 DNA sequence: TGTGCCAGCAGCCAAGGAGAGGTTTCCGCCGGGACACCCCTCCACTTT. Amino acid sequence: CASSQGEVSAGTPLHF.

This clonotype was counted only a few times. The rearrangement uses TRBV11-2 and TRBJ1-6; D may be TRBD1 (5 bases). CDR1 is SGHAT and CDR2 is FQNNGV in the germline V gene. V dropped 5 bases and J dropped 7 bases, with 21 bases sitting between them. The CDR3 loop spans 17 amino acids. The chain's CDR3 is CASSLRRPGTGNSPLHF. The CDR3 nucleotides are TGTGCCAGCAGCCTTAGGAGGCCAGGGACGGGAAATTCACCCCTCCACTTT.

The rearrangement links TRBV29-1 to TRBJ2-3; 7 bases agree with TRBD2. Germline V gene data show CDR1 as SQVTM and CDR2 as ANQGSEA. Trimming at V came to 4 bases and at J to 3 bases, leaving 13 bases not matched to a gene. The CDR3 covers 16 residues. As DNA, the CDR3 is TGCAGCGTTGGCGGCCTCGGAGCGGGGAGAACAGATACGCAGTATTTT. This gives the protein CSVGGLGAGRTDTQYF.